This T cell receptor (beta chain) was retrieved from a study of T cell responses to AZD1222 COVID-19 vaccine. The CDR3 contains 16 residues. Germline CDR1 reads ENHRY; CDR2 reads SYGVKD. V dropped 3 bases and J dropped 2 bases, with 14 bases sitting between them. Here immunoSEQ multiplex PCR was the method, and the copy in TCRdb shows in-frame clones only, minus some. The sample yields about 140,000 clones, approximately 90% seen once. The TCR comes from an adult in good health. The sequencing here drew on peripheral blood, taken on day 0 of AZD1222 vaccination. The chain employs TRBV10-3 and TRBJ1-5; D unresolved. The CDR3 spells CAISDEGGFGNQPQHF. The DNA for the CDR3 is TGTGCCATCAGTGATGAGGGAGGGTTCGGCAATCAGCCCCAGCATTTT.